These 9 T cell receptor beta chains came from one sample sequenced in a study of control samples from healthy donors and cancer patients. Clones were read by immunoSEQ multiplex PCR, and TCRdb kept only the in-frame ones, dropping some. The table includes around 150,000 clones, 88% detected once. Material: blood. The receptors were gathered from a man aged 18 to 30 in good health.

The chain joins TRBV2 to TRBJ1-5; 10 bases agree with TRBD1. Germline-derived CDR1 and CDR2 are SNHLY and FYNNEI. This CDR3 comprises 14 residues. The ends lost 4 bases at V and 6 bases at J; junction bases unmatched: 3. The CDR3 sequence is CASSGTGGGQPQHF. For the CDR3, the DNA is TGTGCCAGCAGTGGGACAGGGGGGGGTCAGCCCCAGCATTTT.

V usage is TRBV28 and J usage is TRBJ2-7; 8 nucleotides match TRBD1. This CDR3 has 18 amino acids. V lost 3 bases and J lost 3; bases outside the gene matches: 16. Per the germline V gene, CDR1 is MDHEN and CDR2 is SYDVKM. This CDR3 is CASSLPSEGPGGIYEQYF. The CDR3 DNA sequence: TGTGCCAGCAGTTTGCCCTCGGAGGGGCCAGGGGGCATCTACGAGCAGTACTTC.

CDR3 bases: TGTGCCAGCAGCCAAGAGCCACTAGCGGGGGACACCGGGGAGCTGTTTTTT. Its protein is CASSQEPLAGDTGELFF. This rearrangement joins TRBV4-2 to TRBJ2-2; 11 bases fit TRBD2. The germline gives CDR1 LGHNA, CDR2 YNFKEQ. This CDR3 is built from 17 residues. V gave up 0 bases and J gave up 3 bases; unmatched junction bases: 3.

V gene TRBV19 combines with J gene TRBJ2-7, with 8 bases lining up with TRBD1. J gave up 3 bases and V 3 bases, and 7 bases lay outside the gene matches. The CDR3 sequence is 15 residues long. Germline V lookup: CDR1 LNHDA, CDR2 SQIVND (reference sequence). For the CDR3, the DNA is TGTGCCAGTAGTATCGAGGACAGGGAAGGCTACGAGCAGTACTTC. The encoded protein is CASSIEDREGYEQYF.

This sequence joins TRBV19 and TRBJ1-1, with a weak D call TRBD1 (6 bases). The V gene lost 4 bases and the J gene lost 1 base, with 16 bases spanning the gap. CDR1 and CDR2 (germline): LNHDA, SQIVND (reference sequence). The CDR3 has 16 residues. The CDR3 DNA reads as TGTGCCAGTAGTACCGCGGGACACCCTGCGAACACTGAAGCTTTCTTT. It codes for CASSTAGHPANTEAFF. Full variable domain (rest looked up from reference TRBV19 and TRBJ1-1): DGGITQSPKYLFRKEGQNVTLSCEQNLNHDAMYWYRQDPGQGLRLIYYSQIVNDFQKGDIAEGYSVSREKKESFPLTVTSAQKNPTAFYLCASSTAGHPANTEAFFGQGTRLTVV.

The chain carries TRBV7-8 and TRBJ2-3, with D possibly being TRBD2 (6 bases). Trimming shortened V by 9 bases and J by 4 bases, and 14 bases separated the two germline ends. Germline V gene sequence: CDR1 SGHVS, CDR2 FQNEAQ. This CDR3 is built from 13 residues. CDR3 nucleotides: TGTGCCAGTGGGGACGGGGGATCAGATACGCAGTATTTT. The encoded protein is CASGDGGSDTQYF.

The chain is built from TRBV30 and TRBJ1-6, with D possibly matching TRBD1 (6 bases). CDR3 length: 13 amino acids. Germline V CDR1 and CDR2: GTSNPN, SVGIG (reference sequence). V was pared by 2 bases and J by 7 bases, with 9 bases between. The CDR3 region is CAWSRTANSPLHF. CDR3 in DNA: TGTGCCTGGAGTCGGACAGCCAATTCACCCCTCCACTTT. The entire variable domain, with the rest obtained from reference TRBV30 and TRBJ1-6, is as follows: SQTIHQWPATLVQPVGSPLSLECTVEGTSNPNLYWYRQAAGRGLQLLFYSVGIGQISSEVPQNLSASRPQDRQFILSSKKLLLSDSGFYLCAWSRTANSPLHFGNGTRLTVT.

This clone was seen only once. The chain links TRBV15 to TRBJ2-3, with D unclear. The CDR3 covers 15 residues. The V end was cut by 0 bases, the J end by 4 bases, with 11 bases between. The germline gives CDR1 LNHNV, CDR2 YYDKDF (reference sequence). CDR3 sequence: CATSREFSDADTQYF. In DNA form, the CDR3 reads TGTGCCACCAGCAGAGAGTTTTCGGACGCAGATACGCAGTATTTT.

The chain uses TRBV25-1 and TRBJ1-1, with a possible D match to TRBD1 (5 bases). The germline V and J ends were trimmed by 10 bases and 4 bases, with 22 bases remaining between them. This CDR3 has 15 amino acids. The germline V gene has CDR1 MGHDK and CDR2 SYGVNS. Here the CDR3 reads CATLPADHGGTEAFF. CDR3 DNA: TGTGCCACTCTCCCCGCCGACCATGGGGGCACTGAAGCTTTCTTT. Using reference TRBV25-1 and TRBJ1-1 for the parts outside the CDR3, the full variable domain is EADIYQTPRYLVIGTGKKITLECSQTMGHDKMYWYQQDPGMELHLIHYSYGVNSTEKGDLSSESTVSRIRTEHFPLTLESARPSHTSQYLCATLPADHGGTEAFFGQGTRLTVV.